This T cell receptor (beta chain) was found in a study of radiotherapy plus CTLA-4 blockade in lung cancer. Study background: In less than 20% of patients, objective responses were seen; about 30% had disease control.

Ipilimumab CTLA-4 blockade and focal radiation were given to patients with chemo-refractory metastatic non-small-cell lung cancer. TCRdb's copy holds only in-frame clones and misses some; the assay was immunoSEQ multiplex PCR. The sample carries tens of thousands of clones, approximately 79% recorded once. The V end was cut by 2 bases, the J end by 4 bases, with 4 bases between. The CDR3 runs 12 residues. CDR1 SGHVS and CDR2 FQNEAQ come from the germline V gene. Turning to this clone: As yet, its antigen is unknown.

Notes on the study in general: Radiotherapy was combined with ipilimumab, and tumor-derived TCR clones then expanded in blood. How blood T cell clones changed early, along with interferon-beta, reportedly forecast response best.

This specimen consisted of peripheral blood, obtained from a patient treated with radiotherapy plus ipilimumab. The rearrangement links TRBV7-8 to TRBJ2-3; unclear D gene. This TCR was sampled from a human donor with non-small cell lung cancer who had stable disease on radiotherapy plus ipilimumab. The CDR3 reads CASSLRADTQYF. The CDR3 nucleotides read TGTGCCAGCAGCTTACGGGCAGATACGCAGTATTTT. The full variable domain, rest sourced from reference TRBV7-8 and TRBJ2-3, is GAGVSQSPRYKVAKRGQDVALRCDPISGHVSLFWYQQALGQGPEFLTYFQNEAQLDKSGLPSDRFFAERPEGSVSTLKIQRTQQEDSAVYLCASSLRADTQYFGPGTRLTVL.